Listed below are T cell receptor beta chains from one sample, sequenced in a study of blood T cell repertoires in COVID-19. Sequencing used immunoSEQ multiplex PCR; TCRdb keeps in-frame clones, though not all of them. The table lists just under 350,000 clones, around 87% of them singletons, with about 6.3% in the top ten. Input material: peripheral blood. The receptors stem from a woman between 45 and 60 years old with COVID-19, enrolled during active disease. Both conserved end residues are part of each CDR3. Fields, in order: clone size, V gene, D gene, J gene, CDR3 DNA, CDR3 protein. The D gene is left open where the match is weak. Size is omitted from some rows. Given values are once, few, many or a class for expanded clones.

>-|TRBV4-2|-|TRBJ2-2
TGTGCCAGCGGGCCGCCGAACACCGGGGAGCCGTTTTTT
CASGPPNTGEPFF
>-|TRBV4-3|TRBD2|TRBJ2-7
TGCGCCAGCAGCCCCTCTAGCGGTGCCTACGAGCAGTACTTC
CASSPSSGAYEQYF
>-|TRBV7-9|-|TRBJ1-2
TGTGCCAGCAGAAAAACAGGGAGCGGCTACACCTTC
CASRKTGSGYTF
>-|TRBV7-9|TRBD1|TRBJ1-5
TGTGCCAGCAGCGCCGGGACAGGTTCCAATAGCAATCAGCCCCAGCATTTT
CASSAGTGSNSNQPQHF
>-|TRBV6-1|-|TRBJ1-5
TGTGCCAGCAGTGAAAACAGGGATATCAGCAATCAGCCCCAGCATTTT
CASSENRDISNQPQHF
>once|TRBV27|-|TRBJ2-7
TGTGCCAGCAGTTTATCGCCAAACACCTACGAGCAGTACTTC
CASSLSPNTYEQYF
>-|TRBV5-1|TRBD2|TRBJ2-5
TGCGCCAGCAGCTCGACTAGCGGGAGGGCCGGGGAGACCCAGTACTTC
CASSSTSGRAGETQYF
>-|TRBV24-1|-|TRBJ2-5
TGTGCCACCAGTGTCTTCTCCCGGGGTGGAGAGACCCAGTACTTC
CATSVFSRGGETQYF
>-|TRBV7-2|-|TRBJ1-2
TGTGCCAGCAGCTTAGCCACAGGATATGGCTACACCTTC
CASSLATGYGYTF
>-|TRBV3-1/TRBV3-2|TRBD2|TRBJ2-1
TGTGCCAGCAGCCAAACTTGGCCCCTAATTGGGGGAGGGCCGAACAATGAGCAGTTCTTC
CASSQTWPLIGGGPNNEQFF
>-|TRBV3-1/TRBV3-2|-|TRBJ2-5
TGTGCCAGCAGCCCCCGAAGGACAGCTCAAGAGACCCAGTACTTC
CASSPRRTAQETQYF
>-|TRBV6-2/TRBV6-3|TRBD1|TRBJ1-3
TGTGCCAGCAGTTACGGGACAGGGACAGGAAACACCATATATTTT
CASSYGTGTGNTIYF
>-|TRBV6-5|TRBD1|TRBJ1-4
TGTGCCAGCAGGGACAGGGGGCGCGGGAATGAAAAACTGTTTTTT
CASRDRGRGNEKLFF
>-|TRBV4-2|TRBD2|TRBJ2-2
TGTGCCAGCAGCCAAGATATAGTAGCGGGAGGTTTCGGGGAGCTGTTTTTT
CASSQDIVAGGFGELFF
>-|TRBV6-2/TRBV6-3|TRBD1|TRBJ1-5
TGTGCCAGCAGTTATTACAGGGGTAGTGAGCCCCAGCATTTT
CASSYYRGSEPQHF
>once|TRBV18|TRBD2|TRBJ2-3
TGTGCCAGCTCACAAACTAGCGGGGGGCAAGATACGCAGTATTTT
CASSQTSGGQDTQYF
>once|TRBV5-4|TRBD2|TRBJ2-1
TGTGCCAGCAGCTTCGTCCTAGCGGGAGGTCGAAATGAGCAGTTCTTC
CASSFVLAGGRNEQFF
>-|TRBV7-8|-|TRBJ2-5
TGTGCCAGCAGCTTACTACCCGTGCCCCAGTACTTC
CASSLLPVPQYF
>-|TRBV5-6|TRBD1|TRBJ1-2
TGTGCCAGCAGAAACCTACTTACGACAGGGGACTATGGCTACACCTTC
CASRNLLTTGDYGYTF
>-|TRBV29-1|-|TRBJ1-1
TGCAGCGGCAGGGAGGAGACTGAAGCTTTCTTT
CSGREETEAFF
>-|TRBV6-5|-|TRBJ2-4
TGTGCCAGCAGTTACGCAGGGACCAAAAACATTCAGTACTTC
CASSYAGTKNIQYF
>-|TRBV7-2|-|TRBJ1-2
TGTGCCAGCAGCTTAGAGACAGGCTATGGCTACACCTTC
CASSLETGYGYTF
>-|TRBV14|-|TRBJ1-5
TGTGCCAGCAGCCTTCGGGACAATCAGCCCCAGCATTTT
CASSLRDNQPQHF
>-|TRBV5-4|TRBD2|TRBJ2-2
TGTGCCAGCAGCTCGGGACTAGCGCTCACCGGGGAGCTGTTTTTT
CASSSGLALTGELFF
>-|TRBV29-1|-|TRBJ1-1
TGCAGCGTTGATGGGGGGAGGAACACTGAAGCTTTCTTT
CSVDGGRNTEAFF
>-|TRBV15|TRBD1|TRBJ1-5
TGTGCCACCAGCGGACAGGGGGCGCATCAGCCCCAGCATTTT
CATSGQGAHQPQHF
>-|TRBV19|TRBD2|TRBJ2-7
TGTGCCAGTAGCATAGGGACTAGCGGGAGTCTGGAGCAGTACTTC
CASSIGTSGSLEQYF
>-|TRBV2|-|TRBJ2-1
TGTGCCGGAGGGACCCAGGGTAAGAATGAGCAGTTCTTC
CAGGTQGKNEQFF
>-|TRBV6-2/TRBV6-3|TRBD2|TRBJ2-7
TGTGCCAGCAGTTACGGGACTAGCGGGACGCGGGAGCAGTACTTC
CASSYGTSGTREQYF
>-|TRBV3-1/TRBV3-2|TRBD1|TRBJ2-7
TGTGCCAGCAGAAAAGGACAGGGGATAGGAGAGCAGTACTTC
CASRKGQGIGEQYF